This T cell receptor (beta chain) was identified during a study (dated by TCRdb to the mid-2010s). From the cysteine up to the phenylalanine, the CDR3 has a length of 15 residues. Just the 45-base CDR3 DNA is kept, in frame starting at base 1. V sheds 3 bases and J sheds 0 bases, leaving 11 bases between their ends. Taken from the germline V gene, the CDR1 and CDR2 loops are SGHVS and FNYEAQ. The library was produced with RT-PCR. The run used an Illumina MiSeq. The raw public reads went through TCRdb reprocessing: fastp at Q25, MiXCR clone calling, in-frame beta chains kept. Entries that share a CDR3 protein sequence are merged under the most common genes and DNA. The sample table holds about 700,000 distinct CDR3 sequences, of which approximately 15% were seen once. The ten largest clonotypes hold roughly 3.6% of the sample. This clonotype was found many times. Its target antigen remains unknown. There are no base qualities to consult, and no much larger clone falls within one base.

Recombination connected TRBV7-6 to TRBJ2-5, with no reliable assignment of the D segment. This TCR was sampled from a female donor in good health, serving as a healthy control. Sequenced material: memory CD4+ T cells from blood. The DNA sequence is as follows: TGTGCCAGCAGCTTGCAGGTGGGGTACCAAGAGACCCAGTACTTC. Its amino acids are CASSLQVGYQETQYF.